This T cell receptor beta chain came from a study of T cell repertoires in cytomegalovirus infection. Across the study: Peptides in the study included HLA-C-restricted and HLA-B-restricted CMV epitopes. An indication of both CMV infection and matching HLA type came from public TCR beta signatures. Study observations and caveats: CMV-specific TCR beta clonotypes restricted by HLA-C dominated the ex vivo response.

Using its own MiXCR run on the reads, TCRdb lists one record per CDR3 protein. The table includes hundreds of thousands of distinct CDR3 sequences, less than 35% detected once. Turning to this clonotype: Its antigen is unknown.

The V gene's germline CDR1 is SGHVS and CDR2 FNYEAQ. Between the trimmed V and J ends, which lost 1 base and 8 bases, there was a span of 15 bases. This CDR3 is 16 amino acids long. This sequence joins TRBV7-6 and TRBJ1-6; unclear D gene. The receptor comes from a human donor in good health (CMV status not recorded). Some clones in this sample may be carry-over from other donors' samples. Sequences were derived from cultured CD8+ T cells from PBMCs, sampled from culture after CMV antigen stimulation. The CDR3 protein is CASSLETGLVDSPLHF. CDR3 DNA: TGTGCCAGCAGCTTAGAGACGGGTCTTGTGGATTCACCCCTCCACTTT.